These T cell receptor beta chains were read from a single sample in a study of brain T cells in children with intractable seizures. Method: immunoSEQ multiplex PCR; TCRdb's copy keeps in-frame clones and lacks some. The sample holds about 9,000 clones; less than 70% are singletons and the top ten take around 19%. This specimen consisted of resected brain tissue, obtained at surgery. All receptors come from a girl aged 2 to 9 with tuberous sclerosis and intractable seizures. Each CDR3 is given with its conserved first and last residue. Only part of the rows carry a size: once, few, many, or a class if the clone is expanded.

V gene	clone size	J gene	CDR3 protein
TRBV9	.	TRBJ1-1	CASSEGITMNTEAFF
TRBV3-1/TRBV3-2	few	TRBJ1-1	CASSQDRWSTEAFF
TRBV24-1	.	TRBJ2-7	CATSDRDRGHEQYF
TRBV25-1	.	TRBJ1-5	CASRVISNQPQHF
TRBV29-1	.	TRBJ1-2	CSVNVGQGSFGYTF
TRBV5-1	.	TRBJ1-2	CASSLGGPLAKGYTF
TRBV2	.	TRBJ2-2	CASSTGTGELFF
TRBV9	.	TRBJ2-7	CARRDGGGGNIYEQYF
TRBV2	.	TRBJ2-7	CASSDLGASSYEQYF
TRBV20-1	.	TRBJ2-7	CSASGDSAYEQYF
TRBV2	few	TRBJ1-3	CASSVPRGLSGNTIYF
TRBV6-1	.	TRBJ2-3	CASSEGSGATTDTQYF
TRBV5-6	.	TRBJ2-5	CASSLRGSMSQETQYF
TRBV6-1	.	TRBJ2-5	CASSEGQKETQYF
TRBV29-1	few	TRBJ2-2	CSSGDSAGELFF
TRBV29-1	.	TRBJ2-6	CSVRGQYSGANVLTF
TRBV14	few	TRBJ1-1	CASSTPGTGNTEAFF
TRBV15	few	TRBJ1-1	CATSRENMLGTEAFF
TRBV9	.	TRBJ1-1	CASSVVGQGATEAFF
TRBV3-1/TRBV3-2	.	TRBJ1-1	CASSQDTLSGNTEAFF
TRBV15	.	TRBJ2-6	CATSRETAGANVLTF
TRBV5-1	.	TRBJ2-7	CASSPRDRVYEQYF
TRBV19	.	TRBJ1-1	CASRARDRATEAFF
TRBV19	.	TRBJ1-2	CASSIDLGQADGLYGYTF
TRBV4-1	few	TRBJ2-5	CASSQDAGQNFQETQYF
TRBV27	.	TRBJ1-5	CASRPGQGNQPQHF
TRBV9	few	TRBJ2-6	CASSVTRTSGGVGANVLTF
TRBV2	once	TRBJ2-5	CASSDPAQETQYF
TRBV10-3	few	TRBJ2-1	CAISESIGTSGAGNEQFF